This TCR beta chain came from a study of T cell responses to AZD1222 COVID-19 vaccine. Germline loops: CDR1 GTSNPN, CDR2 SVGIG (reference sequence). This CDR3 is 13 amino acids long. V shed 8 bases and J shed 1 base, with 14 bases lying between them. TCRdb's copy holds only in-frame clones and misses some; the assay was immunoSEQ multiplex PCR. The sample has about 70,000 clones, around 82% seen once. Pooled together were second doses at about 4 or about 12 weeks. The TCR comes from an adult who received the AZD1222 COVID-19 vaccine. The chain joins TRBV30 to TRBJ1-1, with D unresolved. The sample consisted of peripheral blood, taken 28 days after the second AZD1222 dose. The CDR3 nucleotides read TGTGCCCGGCGGACCGGTACGAACACTGAAGCTTTCTTT. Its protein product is CARRTGTNTEAFF.